This T cell receptor beta chain was sequenced in a study of blood T cell repertoires in COVID-19. For the study at large: Material from acute and convalescent COVID-19 was sourced from the United States, Italy and Spain. PBMCs, B-cell-depleted T cells, or T cells provided the cDNA or gDNA that made up the material.

The germline CDR1 and CDR2 sequences are SGHNT and YYREEE (reference sequence). The CDR3 loop spans 14 amino acids. After removal of 2 bases from V and 7 bases from J, the junction contained 3 bases not matched to a gene. Sequencing was performed with immunoSEQ multiplex PCR; in TCRdb, only in-frame clones are kept and a portion is missing. The sample holds roughly 350,000 clones, around 87% seen once. This clone was detected a few times. The sequence derives from a woman aged 25-40 years with COVID-19, enrolled during active disease. V usage is TRBV5-4 and J usage is TRBJ2-1, with 10 nucleotides matching TRBD2. The sequenced sample was peripheral blood. The CDR3 DNA reads as TGTGCCAGCAGCTTAGGGACTAGCGTAAATGAGCAGTTCTTC. Residues: CASSLGTSVNEQFF.